This T cell receptor beta chain was recovered during a study of blood T cell repertoires in COVID-19. Looking at the study overall: T cells, B-cell-depleted T cells, or PBMCs provided the cDNA or gDNA that served as material.

Across under 25 US areas, participants ranged in age from about 18 to 90 years. Donors were grouped by their self-reported clinical history. J gave up 2 bases and V 0 bases, and 18 bases lay outside the gene matches. The CDR3 has 21 amino acids. The germline V gene encodes CDR1 LGHNA and CDR2 YNFKEQ. Study processing details: It was from reference gene primer amplification that nucleated cell counts were estimated. Profiled with immunoSEQ multiplex PCR; TCRdb holds only in-frame clones, not every one. V and J calls plus clone size are reproduced from that table; the DNA served to infer D and trimming. Of approximately 50,000 clones listed, around 73% are singletons.

Sequencing input: PBMCs or T cells enriched from blood (not recorded which). The rearrangement uses TRBV4-2 and TRBJ2-1; 8 bases align to TRBD2. The TCR originated in a woman in her 50s with acute COVID-19. For the CDR3, the DNA is TGTGCCAGCAGCCAAGAGCCCCCTCGGCGGGGGGCCGAGGTCGCCTACAATGAGCAGTTCTTC. It yields the protein CASSQEPPRRGAEVAYNEQFF.